The present T cell receptor (beta chain) was sequenced within a study of T cell repertoires in cytomegalovirus infection. Study outcomes and limitations: Based on cumulative public TCR beta family frequency, carriers of CMV plus the relevant HLA were identified.

Germline CDR1 and CDR2: SEHNR and FQNEAQ (reference sequence). The CDR3 extends over 14 amino acids. Regarding this clonotype: Its antigen is not identified. At one end the junction does not follow the germline gene, possibly because of a read error.

From the reads, TCRdb called clonotypes with MiXCR, one entry per CDR3 protein. The table records a few hundred thousand distinct CDR3 sequences, under 45% of them present only once. The receptor's source is a human donor in good health (CMV status not recorded). Some clones in this sample may be carry-over from other donors' samples. The material sequenced was cultured PBMCs, taken from culture after CMV antigen stimulation. This rearrangement joins TRBV7-9 to TRBJ2-7; D may be TRBD2 (6 bases). CDR3 DNA sequence: TGTTCCAGCAGCTCAGTCGGGGGACTCGACGAGCAGTACTTC. Amino acid sequence: CSSSSVGGLDEQYF.